Below, 27 T cell receptor beta chains from the same sample are listed, as sequenced in a study of glioma-infiltrating T cells after dendritic cell vaccination. Some clones are missing from TCRdb's copy, which holds only in-frame ones; the method was immunoSEQ multiplex PCR. This table holds under 130,000 clones, around 81% found once. The sequencing here drew on blood, taken before dendritic cell vaccination. These receptors were taken from a human donor with glioblastoma.

The chain employs TRBV14 and TRBJ1-1; 7 positions match TRBD1. The ends lost 6 bases at V and 1 base at J; junction bases unmatched: 5. The CDR3 totals 14 residues. Germline V gives CDR1 SGHDN, CDR2 FVKESK. CDR3 region: CASSLSGGNTEAFF. CDR3 sequence (DNA): TGTGCCAGCAGTCTCTCAGGGGGGAACACTGAAGCTTTCTTT.

The chain joins TRBV2 to TRBJ1-2, with D possibly matching TRBD1 (5 bases). Germline V gives CDR1 SNHLY, CDR2 FYNNEI. The CDR3 is made up of 11 amino acids. Trimming removed 7 bases at V and 7 bases at J, with 10 bases between. CDR3 amino acids: CASTGTRGYTF. In DNA, the CDR3 is TGTGCCAGCACGGGGACTCGTGGCTACACCTTC. Drawing the rest from reference TRBV2 and TRBJ1-2, the complete variable domain is EPEVTQTPSHQVTQMGQEVILRCVPISNHLYFYWYRQILGQKVEFLVSFYNNEISEKSEIFDDQFSVERPDGSNFTLKIRSTKLEDSAMYFCASTGTRGYTFGSGTRLTVV.

This rearrangement joins TRBV19 to TRBJ2-5, with 9 bases fitting TRBD2. Germline-derived CDR1 and CDR2 are LNHDA and SQIVND (reference sequence). The CDR3 extends over 15 amino acids. V trimming: 5 bases; J trimming: 1 base; junction bases outside the gene matches: 5. CDR3 sequence: CASSFRRGGQETQYF. CDR3 coding DNA: TGTGCCAGTAGTTTCAGGCGGGGGGGCCAAGAGACCCAGTACTTC.

The chain recombines TRBV28 with TRBJ2-5; D is possibly TRBD1 (6 bases). CDR1 is MDHEN and CDR2 is SYDVKM in the germline V gene. V was shortened by 4 bases and J by 4 bases, with 13 bases between the two germline ends. The CDR3 runs to 14 residues. CDR3 residues: CASSSTRGRETQYF. CDR3 DNA sequence: TGTGCCAGCAGTTCCACCAGGGGCCGAGAGACCCAGTACTTC.

This rearrangement joins TRBV6-5 to TRBJ2-7; D is perhaps TRBD1 (6 bases). V gave up 6 bases and J gave up 3 bases, with 18 bases separating them. The germline CDR1 and CDR2 sequences are MNHEY and SVGAGI. The CDR3 is 15 amino acids. CDR3 residues: CASRERQERHYEQYF. The CDR3 DNA is TGTGCCAGCAGAGAAAGACAGGAGAGGCACTACGAGCAGTACTTC.

This chain connects TRBV7-2 to TRBJ1-2; 8 positions match TRBD1. Germline assignment: CDR1 SGHTA and CDR2 FQGNSA. V trimming: 4 bases; J trimming: 13 bases; junction bases outside the gene matches: 11. The CDR3 sequence is 13 residues long. The CDR3 here is CASSWKLGQGSTF. CDR3 bases: TGTGCCAGCAGCTGGAAGTTAGGACAGGGAAGCACCTTC.

This sequence joins TRBV19 and TRBJ2-3; unclear D gene. Germline V gene data show CDR1 as LNHDA and CDR2 as SQIVND (reference sequence). Trimming pared 3 bases from V and 0 bases from J, leaving 7 bases between. This CDR3 has 14 amino acids. The CDR3 bases are TGTGCCAGTAGTATTAGTGCCAGCACAGATACGCAGTATTTT. It translates to CASSISASTDTQYF.

This rearrangement joins TRBV5-1 to TRBJ2-2; possible D gene TRBD1, 6 bases. The CDR3 contains 15 residues. Germline CDR1 reads SGHRS; CDR2 reads YFSETQ. Trimming removed 0 bases from V and 1 base from J, with 7 bases in between. The CDR3 nucleotides are TGCGCCAGCAGCTTGGGACAGGTGAACACCGGGGAGCTGTTTTTT. Residues: CASSLGQVNTGELFF.

The J gene is TRBJ1-4, the V gene TRBV7-2; 7 bases line up with TRBD1. The ends lost 7 bases at V and 0 bases at J; junction bases unmatched: 2. CDR3 size: 14 residues. The germline V gene encodes CDR1 SGHTA and CDR2 FQGNSA. CDR3 sequence (DNA): TGTGCCAGCACCCAGGGGGCAACTAATGAAAAACTGTTTTTT. Protein product: CASTQGATNEKLFF.

V is TRBV2 and J is TRBJ2-5, with 7 bases identical to TRBD2. This CDR3 is 14 amino acids long. CDR1 and CDR2 (germline): SNHLY, FYNNEI. The V segment lost 0 bases and the J segment 5 bases; nucleotides outside the gene matches: 3. The CDR3 spells CASSEAGGVETQYF. Written as DNA, the CDR3 is TGTGCCAGCAGTGAAGCGGGGGGGGTGGAGACCCAGTACTTC.

This chain links TRBV7-2 with TRBJ1-1; 8 nucleotides align to TRBD1. The J segment lost 5 bases and the V segment lost 5 bases, leaving 10 bases of the junction unmatched. The CDR3 has 15 residues. Per the germline V gene, CDR1 is SGHTA and CDR2 is FQGNSA. The CDR3 DNA is TGTGCCAGCAGCCTACAGGGGGTAGGGGAGACTGAAGCTTTCTTT. It codes for CASSLQGVGETEAFF.

The chain is built from TRBV6-5 and TRBJ2-3; D is perhaps TRBD1 (5 bases). V lost 2 bases and J 1 base, leaving 10 bases between the germline ends. The CDR3 is made up of 15 amino acids. Germline CDR1 reads MNHEY; CDR2 reads SVGAGI. In nucleotides, the CDR3 is TGTGCCAGCAGTTACGATGTAGGGGGCACAGATACGCAGTATTTT. This gives the protein CASSYDVGGTDTQYF.

The chain joins TRBV7-9 to TRBJ1-1, with D possibly TRBD1 on 6 matching bases. In germline, CDR1 is SEHNR, CDR2 FQNEAQ (reference sequence). This CDR3 is 13 amino acids long. Trimming cost V 4 bases and J 11 bases, with 17 bases left between them. CDR3 in DNA: TGTGCCAGCAGCTCCGAAGGGGGAGAGGTTGCTTTCTTT. Translated: CASSSEGGEVAFF.

The rearrangement links TRBV14 to TRBJ1-2; the D gene is possibly TRBD1 (5 bases). The CDR3 extends over 15 amino acids. Germline V gives CDR1 SGHDN, CDR2 FVKESK. V gave up 0 bases and J gave up 2 bases, with 10 bases separating them. CDR3 loop: CASSQERGLNYGYTF. The CDR3, as DNA: TGTGCCAGCAGCCAAGAAAGGGGCCTCAACTATGGCTACACCTTC.

In DNA form, the CDR3 reads TGTGCCAGCAGCTTAGCTAGCGGGGGCCCAAAGTACTTC. As protein: CASSLASGGPKYF. This chain uses TRBV7-8 with TRBJ2-5; TRBD2 matches at 9 bases. This CDR3 is built from 13 residues. V gave up 0 bases and J gave up 12 bases; unmatched junction bases: 5. Germline loops: CDR1 SGHVS, CDR2 FQNEAQ.

The chain employs TRBV7-9 and TRBJ2-7; 13 nucleotides match TRBD2. The CDR3 totals 15 residues. V lost 4 bases, J lost 3 bases, and 3 bases stayed unmatched. Per germline, CDR1 SEHNR and CDR2 FQNEAQ (reference sequence). The CDR3 reads CASSSGLAGDYEQYF. The CDR3 DNA reads TGTGCCAGCAGCTCCGGACTAGCGGGGGACTACGAGCAGTACTTC.

The V call is TRBV6-1, the J call TRBJ2-5, with D maybe TRBD2 (5 bases). The germline V gene has CDR1 MNHNS and CDR2 SASEGT. V was clipped by 3 bases and J by 4 bases, with 15 bases between them. The CDR3 is 15 residues long. Written as DNA, the CDR3 is TGTGCCAGCAGTGAGGAGGCATCGGTATCAGAGACCCAGTACTTC. It specifies CASSEEASVSETQYF.

The chain carries TRBV5-1 and TRBJ2-4, with D unresolved. The germline gives CDR1 SGHRS, CDR2 YFSETQ. The CDR3 covers 14 residues. The ends were cut back, 2 bases at V and 0 bases at J, with 6 bases in the middle. For the CDR3, the DNA is TGCGCCAGCAGCTTTAACTTAGCCAAAAACATTCAGTACTTC. This sequence encodes CASSFNLAKNIQYF.

The gene calls are TRBV9 and TRBJ2-2; 8 bases are a match to TRBD1. Germline V lookup: CDR1 SGDLS, CDR2 YYNGEE. V was pared by 0 bases and J by 6 bases, with 4 bases of the junction left unmatched. This CDR3 has 15 residues. The CDR3 is CASSVETGGAGELFF. The CDR3 DNA reads TGTGCCAGCAGCGTAGAAACAGGGGGTGCCGGGGAGCTGTTTTTT.

The chain couples TRBV5-1 to TRBJ2-5; tentatively, D is TRBD1 (7 bases). Trimming removed 5 bases from V and 5 bases from J, with 16 bases in between. The germline V gene encodes CDR1 SGHRS and CDR2 YFSETQ. The CDR3 sequence is 14 residues long. The CDR3 here is CASSQGGTGETQYF. As DNA, the CDR3 is TGCGCCAGCAGTCAGGGGGGAACGGGGGAGACCCAGTACTTC.

This clone was seen a single time. V usage is TRBV5-1 and J usage is TRBJ2-3; D not certain. This CDR3 has 14 amino acids. Germline CDR1 and CDR2: SGHRS and YFSETQ. Trimming pared 0 bases from V and 3 bases from J, leaving 8 bases between. The CDR3 nucleotides are TGCGCCAGCAGCTTGGACTTCTTAACAGATACGCAGTATTTT. Protein: CASSLDFLTDTQYF.

J is TRBJ2-5 and V is TRBV5-4, with a possible D match to TRBD2 (5 bases). The CDR3 loop spans 14 amino acids. Trimming removed 0 bases at V and 7 bases at J, with 13 bases between. Germline V gene lookup returns CDR1 SGHNT and CDR2 YYREEE (reference sequence). Here the CDR3 DNA reads TGTGCCAGCAGCTTGGGAGGGTTCGGGGTGACCCAGTACTTC. Protein: CASSLGGFGVTQYF.

The chain recombines TRBV6-4 with TRBJ1-2, with unresolved D. V was shortened by 4 bases and J by 0 bases, with 12 bases between the two germline ends. Germline V CDR1 and CDR2: MRHNA, SNTAGT. This CDR3 is 15 amino acids long. CDR3 DNA: TGTGCCAGCAGTGTTTCGGGGAGAGCTAACTATGGCTACACCTTC. Residues: CASSVSGRANYGYTF.

This sequence joins TRBV6-6 and TRBJ2-7; D is possibly TRBD1 (6 bases). This CDR3 is built from 14 residues. Between the trimmed V and J ends, which lost 6 bases and 3 bases, there was a span of 15 bases. Germline assignment: CDR1 MNHNY and CDR2 SVGAGI (reference sequence). In DNA form, the CDR3 reads TGTGCCAGCAGCCCACAGGGTGGGAACTACGAGCAGTACTTC. Translated, it gives CASSPQGGNYEQYF.

This clone was found once. The CDR3 loop reads CASSPTGPYANYGYTF. CDR3 in DNA: TGTGCCAGCAGCCCGACAGGGCCCTATGCTAACTATGGCTACACCTTC. The chain uses TRBV7-6 and TRBJ1-2; 7 nucleotides match TRBD1. CDR3 size: 16 residues. J was trimmed by 0 bases and V by 5 bases; bases with no gene match: 9. CDR1 SGHVS and CDR2 FNYEAQ come from the germline V gene.

CDR3 sequence reads: CASSLGQYVYEQYF. The CDR3 region has the DNA TGCGCCAGCAGCTTGGGACAGTATGTGTACGAGCAGTACTTC. This chain joins TRBV5-1 and TRBJ2-7, with D possibly matching TRBD1 (5 bases). V was pared by 0 bases and J by 4 bases, with 11 bases between. The CDR3 is made up of 14 amino acids. Germline V gives CDR1 SGHRS, CDR2 YFSETQ.

The chain joins TRBV2 to TRBJ2-7, with 7 positions matching TRBD1. The J segment lost 1 base and the V segment lost 7 bases, leaving 7 bases of the junction unmatched. Looked up from germline, CDR1 is SNHLY and CDR2 is FYNNEI. The CDR3 runs 14 residues. CDR3 DNA sequence: TGTGCCAGCAAGGGACAGAGCTATTCCTACGAGCAGTACTTC. Translation gives CASKGQSYSYEQYF.